These T cell receptor beta chains were read from a single sample in a study of T cell changes during pregnancy in multiple sclerosis. Measured with immunoSEQ multiplex PCR; TCRdb has only the in-frame clones, and not every one. The sample lists over 45,000 clones, 90% occurring once. The sequencing used peripheral blood, collected in the first trimester of pregnancy. The source is a female donor in good health, enrolled as a control in a pregnancy study. Each CDR3 is given with its conserved first and last residue. Each record gives: V gene, J gene, CDR3 length, clone size, D gene, CDR3 DNA, CDR3 protein. D genes are given only for firm matches. Size is stated for part of the rows, as once, few or many counts, or as a class when the clone is expanded.

v_call: TRBV7-8; j_call: TRBJ2-7; cdr3_length: 14; clone_size: NA; d_call: TRBD2; cdr3_nt: TGTGCCAGCAGCTTGAAGCGGGAGCATCACGAGCAGTACTTC; cdr3_aa: CASSLKREHHEQYF
v_call: TRBV19; j_call: TRBJ1-4; cdr3_length: 15; clone_size: NA; d_call: NA; cdr3_nt: TGTGCCAGTAGTATCAGCCGACAGCCTAATGAAAAACTGTTTTTT; cdr3_aa: CASSISRQPNEKLFF
v_call: TRBV7-9; j_call: TRBJ2-5; cdr3_length: 13; clone_size: NA; d_call: NA; cdr3_nt: TGTGCCAGCGGAGTCAGGGCGGAAGAGACCCAGTACTTC; cdr3_aa: CASGVRAEETQYF
v_call: TRBV23-1; j_call: TRBJ2-7; cdr3_length: 19; clone_size: NA; d_call: TRBD2; cdr3_nt: TGCGCCAGCAGTCACGCCCGTAAAAACTACGGACTAGTTTTCTACGAGCAGTACTTC; cdr3_aa: CASSHARKNYGLVFYEQYF
v_call: TRBV27; j_call: TRBJ2-7; cdr3_length: 14; clone_size: NA; d_call: NA; cdr3_nt: TGTGCCAGCAGTTCCTTCGACAGCTCCTACGAGCAGTACTTC; cdr3_aa: CASSSFDSSYEQYF
v_call: TRBV5-1; j_call: TRBJ1-3; cdr3_length: 15; clone_size: NA; d_call: NA; cdr3_nt: TGCGCCAGCAGCTCAGGCGGGGGGTCAGGAAACACCATATATTTT; cdr3_aa: CASSSGGGSGNTIYF
v_call: TRBV9; j_call: TRBJ2-1; cdr3_length: 14; clone_size: NA; d_call: TRBD2; cdr3_nt: TGTGCCAGCAGCCCTAGCGGGGGCGGCGGGGAGCAGTTCTTC; cdr3_aa: CASSPSGGGGEQFF
v_call: TRBV11-3; j_call: TRBJ2-1; cdr3_length: 17; clone_size: NA; d_call: TRBD2; cdr3_nt: TGTGCCAGCAGTTTTAACGTTCTAGCGGGTCCGTACAATGAGCAGTTCTTC; cdr3_aa: CASSFNVLAGPYNEQFF
v_call: TRBV28; j_call: TRBJ2-4; cdr3_length: 17; clone_size: NA; d_call: NA; cdr3_nt: TGTGCCAGCAGAGGCGGGGCGGCGCGACAGGCCAAAAACATTCAGTACTTC; cdr3_aa: CASRGGAARQAKNIQYF
v_call: TRBV21-1; j_call: TRBJ1-2; cdr3_length: 14; clone_size: NA; d_call: NA; cdr3_nt: TGTGCCAGGAGGTTTGGGGGGGCACAGCTTGGCTACACCTTC; cdr3_aa: CARRFGGAQLGYTF
v_call: TRBV19; j_call: TRBJ2-3; cdr3_length: 16; clone_size: NA; d_call: TRBD2; cdr3_nt: TGTGCCAGTAGTGACGGACTAGCGGGGCCTTCAGAGGCGCAGTATTTT; cdr3_aa: CASSDGLAGPSEAQYF
v_call: TRBV6-1; j_call: TRBJ1-2; cdr3_length: 20; clone_size: NA; d_call: TRBD1; cdr3_nt: TGTGCCAGCAGTGAATTGCCTGGGGGACAGCCACAGGGGTTCGACTATGGCTACACCTTC; cdr3_aa: CASSELPGGQPQGFDYGYTF
v_call: TRBV11-3; j_call: TRBJ1-3; cdr3_length: 13; clone_size: NA; d_call: NA; cdr3_nt: TGTGCCAGCAGCTTGCCAGGAGGAAACACCATATATTTT; cdr3_aa: CASSLPGGNTIYF
v_call: TRBV18; j_call: TRBJ1-1; cdr3_length: 14; clone_size: NA; d_call: TRBD1; cdr3_nt: TGTGCCAGCTCACCTGGGACAGTGAACACTGAAGCTTTCTTT; cdr3_aa: CASSPGTVNTEAFF
v_call: TRBV5-1; j_call: TRBJ1-1; cdr3_length: 11; clone_size: NA; d_call: NA; cdr3_nt: TGCGCCAGCAGCTGGGGAGATGAAGCTTTCTTT; cdr3_aa: CASSWGDEAFF
v_call: TRBV6-1; j_call: TRBJ2-3; cdr3_length: 14; clone_size: NA; d_call: TRBD1; cdr3_nt: TGTGCCAGCAGGACAGGGTCTAGCACAGATACGCAGTATTTT; cdr3_aa: CASRTGSSTDTQYF
v_call: TRBV19; j_call: TRBJ1-2; cdr3_length: 16; clone_size: NA; d_call: TRBD1; cdr3_nt: TGTGCCAGTAGTATAGACCGGGGACAGGGAGGTTATGGCTACACCTTC; cdr3_aa: CASSIDRGQGGYGYTF
v_call: TRBV9; j_call: TRBJ1-4; cdr3_length: 14; clone_size: NA; d_call: TRBD1; cdr3_nt: TGTGCCAGCAGCGCCCGGACAGGGTCTGAAAAACTGTTTTTT; cdr3_aa: CASSARTGSEKLFF
v_call: TRBV5-1; j_call: TRBJ1-1; cdr3_length: 14; clone_size: few; d_call: NA; cdr3_nt: TGCGCCAGCAGCTTGATAGACACCGGCACTGAAGCTTTCTTT; cdr3_aa: CASSLIDTGTEAFF
v_call: TRBV7-9; j_call: TRBJ2-7; cdr3_length: 14; clone_size: NA; d_call: TRBD1; cdr3_nt: TGTGCCAGCAGCCGGACAGGGTTGACCTACGAGCAGTACTTC; cdr3_aa: CASSRTGLTYEQYF